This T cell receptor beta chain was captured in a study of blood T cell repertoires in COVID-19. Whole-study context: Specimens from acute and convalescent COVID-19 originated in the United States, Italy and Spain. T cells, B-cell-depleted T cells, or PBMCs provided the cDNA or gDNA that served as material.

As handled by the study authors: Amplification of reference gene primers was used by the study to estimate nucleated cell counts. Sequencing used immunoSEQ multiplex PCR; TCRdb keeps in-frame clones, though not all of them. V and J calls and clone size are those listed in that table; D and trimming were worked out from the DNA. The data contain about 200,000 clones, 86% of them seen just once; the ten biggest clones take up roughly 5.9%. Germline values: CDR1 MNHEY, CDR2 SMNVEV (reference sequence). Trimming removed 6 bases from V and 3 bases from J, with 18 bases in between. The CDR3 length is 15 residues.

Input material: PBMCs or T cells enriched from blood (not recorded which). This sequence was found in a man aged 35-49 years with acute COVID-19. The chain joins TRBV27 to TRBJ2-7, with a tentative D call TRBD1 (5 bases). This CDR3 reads CASSLTPGAFYEQYF. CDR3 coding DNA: TGTGCCAGCAGCCTTACTCCTGGGGCGTTCTACGAGCAGTACTTC.